The 15 T cell receptor beta chains listed next were all sequenced from one sample in a study of cytomegalovirus exposure and HLA in healthy donors. 60 Vbeta and 13 Jbeta primers were used in PCR. Sequenced by immunoSEQ multiplex PCR; TCRdb stores in-frame clones only, minus some. The table shows approximately 100,000 clones, with roughly 71% occurring only once. Sequenced: PBMCs. The source of these receptors is a man aged 40-49 years in good health and CMV-seropositive.

The gene calls are TRBV28 and TRBJ1-5; no clear D. CDR1 is MDHEN and CDR2 is SYDVKM in the germline V gene. This CDR3 region has 16 residues. V was pared by 1 base and J by 3 bases, with 13 bases between. This CDR3 reads CASSLSRGQFNQPQHF. The CDR3 nucleotides read TGTGCCAGCAGTTTATCTCGGGGTCAGTTCAATCAGCCCCAGCATTTT.

This chain connects TRBV19 to TRBJ2-1, with 8 positions matching TRBD2. This CDR3 has 15 amino acids. The germline V gene encodes CDR1 LNHDA and CDR2 SQIVND (reference sequence). J gave up 4 bases and V 2 bases, and 4 bases lay outside the gene matches. Here the CDR3 reads CASSILTSGYNEQFF. The DNA of the CDR3 is TGTGCCAGTAGTATACTCACTAGCGGATACAATGAGCAGTTCTTC.

This chain links TRBV10-3 with TRBJ2-3, with 10 bases aligning to TRBD2. Unmatched junction bases numbered 9, after V lost 11 bases and J lost 1 base. The V gene's germline CDR1 is ENHRY and CDR2 SYGVKD. This CDR3 is 15 amino acids long. The CDR3 nucleotides are TGTGCCCTCGGAGCGGGAGGGGTAGGCACAGATACGCAGTATTTT. Protein: CALGAGGVGTDTQYF.

The chain couples TRBV4-2 to TRBJ2-3; 11 bases align to TRBD2. The V gene end was trimmed by 0 bases and the J gene end by 4 bases; junction bases not matched to a gene: 6. The germline V gene has CDR1 LGHNA and CDR2 YNFKEQ. The length of the CDR3 is 17 residues. The CDR3, as DNA: TGTGCCAGCAGCCAAGATCAACTAGCGGGAGCCCCAGATACGCAGTATTTT. This encodes CASSQDQLAGAPDTQYF.

This clone was seen a few times. V gene TRBV6-4 combines with J gene TRBJ2-3; no firm D call. In germline, CDR1 is MRHNA, CDR2 SNTAGT. Trimming shortened V by 8 bases and J by 2 bases, and 11 bases separated the two germline ends. The CDR3 runs 13 residues. CDR3 DNA sequence: TGTGCCAGCGCTAAGAAAGACACAGATACGCAGTATTTT. Translation: CASAKKDTDTQYF.

This clone was counted between two and nine times. This CDR3 is CASTKESSYEQYF. Here the CDR3 DNA reads TGTGCCAGCACCAAGGAGAGCTCCTACGAGCAGTACTTC. The gene calls are TRBV6-6 and TRBJ2-7; no definite D call. The V and J ends lost 7 bases and 0 bases respectively, with 10 bases between them. Germline loops: CDR1 MNHNY, CDR2 SVGAGI (reference sequence). The CDR3 is 13 residues long.

The V and J genes are TRBV4-3 and TRBJ2-1, with 11 bases lining up with TRBD2. This CDR3 is built from 16 residues. The V segment lost 1 base and the J segment 4 bases; nucleotides outside the gene matches: 3. Germline V gene data show CDR1 as LGHNA and CDR2 as YSLEER. CDR3 residues: CASSQATSGEYNEQFF. The CDR3 coding sequence is TGCGCCAGCAGCCAAGCGACTAGCGGGGAGTACAATGAGCAGTTCTTC.

The CDR3 protein is CASSEALRLSGVGGELFF. As DNA, the CDR3 is TGTGCCAGCAGTGAAGCGCTTCGGCTATCGGGAGTGGGCGGGGAGCTGTTTTTT. The chain has TRBV6-1 and TRBJ2-2; D might be TRBD2 (6 bases). Trimming left V 0 bases short and J 7 bases short, with 21 bases between. CDR1 is MNHNS and CDR2 is SASEGT in the germline V gene. This CDR3 spans 18 amino acids.

This clone was detected a few times. The rearrangement links TRBV7-3 to TRBJ2-3; TRBD2 might be the D (6 bases). Germline V gene data show CDR1 as SGHTA and CDR2 as FQGTGA. The V end lost 5 bases, the J end lost 0 bases, and 12 bases lay between the germline ends. The CDR3 is 15 amino acids. CDR3 DNA sequence: TGTGCCAGCAGCCGGGACTCCCTTAGCACAGATACGCAGTATTTT. Its protein product is CASSRDSLSTDTQYF. Filled out from reference TRBV7-3 and TRBJ2-3, the complete variable domain reads GAGVSQTPSNKVTEKGKYVELRCDPISGHTALYWYRQSLGQGPEFLIYFQGTGAADDSGLPNDRFFAVRPEGSVSTLKIQRTERGDSAVYLCASSRDSLSTDTQYFGPGTRLTVL.

V gene TRBV5-1 combines with J gene TRBJ2-3; 15 bases map to TRBD2. V trimming: 3 bases; J trimming: 5 bases; junction bases outside the gene matches: 1. Germline CDR1 SGHRS, CDR2 YFSETQ. This CDR3 has 15 residues. CDR3: CASSWTSGGGDTQYF. The CDR3 bases are TGCGCCAGCAGCTGGACTAGCGGGGGGGGAGATACGCAGTATTTT. Complete variable domain (other parts from reference TRBV5-1 and TRBJ2-3): KAGVTQTPRYLIKTRGQQVTLSCSPISGHRSVSWYQQTPGQGLQFLFEYFSETQRNKGNFPGRFSGRQFSNSRSEMNVSTLELGDSALYLCASSWTSGGGDTQYFGPGTRLTVL.

This clone was found once. V and J are TRBV21-1 and TRBJ2-7; the table names TRBD1, a call not compared with the DNA. TRBV21-1 is deemed a pseudogene. This CDR3 has 19 residues. This CDR3 reads CASSKESNRGRMSSYEQYV. The CDR3 region has the DNA TGTGCCAGCAGCAAAGAGAGCAACAGGGGGCGTATGAGCTCCTACGAGCAGTACGTC.

The chain uses TRBV10-3 and TRBJ1-2; 11 nucleotides agree with TRBD1. Germline V CDR1 and CDR2: ENHRY, SYGVKD. The CDR3 runs 19 residues. Trimming at V came to 4 bases and at J to 3 bases, leaving 16 bases not matched to a gene. CDR3 coding DNA: TGTGCCATCAGTGGTCCCCCACAGGACAGGGGGCTTATATACTATGGCTACACCTTC. It encodes CAISGPPQDRGLIYYGYTF.

The CDR3 here is CAISVWTTNNSYEQYV. In nucleotides, the CDR3 is TGTGCCATCAGTGTGTGGACAACTAATAACTCCTACGAGCAGTACGTC. The chain is built from TRBV10-3 and TRBJ2-7; the D gene is possibly TRBD1 (5 bases). The CDR3 is 16 amino acids. Per the germline V gene, CDR1 is ENHRY and CDR2 is SYGVKD. V was trimmed by 4 bases and J by 0 bases, leaving 16 bases between them.

V and J are TRBV5-6 and TRBJ2-6; D is unclear. The CDR3 runs to 18 residues. Trimming took off 1 base at V and 3 bases at J, with 17 bases between the two ends. Germline assignment: CDR1 SGHDT and CDR2 YYEEEE. The CDR3 nucleotides are TGTGCCAGCAGCTTGATACTCACCGCTTGGAGTGGGGCCAACGTCCTGACTTTC. Its translation is CASSLILTAWSGANVLTF.

This clone was observed once. This chain links TRBV7-9 with TRBJ1-4; no firm D call. Germline lookup yields CDR1 SEHNR and CDR2 FQNEAQ (reference sequence). The CDR3 extends over 11 amino acids. V dropped 5 bases and J dropped 8 bases, with 6 bases sitting between them. CDR3 residues: CASSPKEKLFF. In DNA form, the CDR3 reads TGTGCCAGCAGCCCCAAAGAAAAACTGTTTTTT.